What follows are 31 T cell receptor beta chains derived from one specimen sequenced in a study of T cell repertoires in cytomegalovirus infection. For these receptors, no antigen is known. Each CDR3 protein gets one entry after TCRdb re-called the reads with MiXCR. The sample includes around 100,000 distinct CDR3 sequences, 42% of them seen just once. The sequences come from CD8+ T cells from cultured PBMCs, collected from culture after CMV antigen stimulation. These receptors all stem from a human donor in good health (CMV status not recorded). Some clones in this sample may be carry-over from other donors' samples.

There are a few counts of this clonotype. The rearrangement links TRBV12-3 or TRBV12-4 to TRBJ1-1, with no clear D. V was pared by 1 base and J by 2 bases, with 17 bases between. The CDR3 spans 17 residues. CDR3 DNA: TGTGCCAGCAGTTTAGTTTTCGGCAGCCTAGTAAACACTGAAGCTTTCTTT. Translation gives CASSLVFGSLVNTEAFF.

V is TRBV28 and J is TRBJ2-2; D remains unclear. Germline V gives CDR1 MDHEN, CDR2 SYDVKM. There are 13 residues in the CDR3. V dropped 7 bases and J dropped 7 bases, with 13 bases sitting between them. The DNA for the CDR3 is TGTGCCAGCACCGTACGTCATGGCGGGGAGCTGTTTTTT. This translates into CASTVRHGGELFF.

This rearrangement joins TRBV6-5 to TRBJ2-2; weak D call: TRBD1 (6 bases). There are 15 residues in the CDR3. From germline, CDR1 is MNHEY and CDR2 SVGAGI. V was trimmed by 6 bases and J by 4 bases, leaving 15 bases between them. CDR3 bases: TGTGCCAGCAGGCAGGGGCTCCGCAGCACCGGGGAGCTGTTTTTT. It encodes CASRQGLRSTGELFF.

This clonotype turned up a few times. The chain couples TRBV12-3 or TRBV12-4 to TRBJ1-1; D gene uncertain. V lost 5 bases, J lost 0 bases, and 4 bases lay in between. The CDR3 runs 12 residues. The CDR3 region has the DNA TGTGCCAGCAGTCAGATGAACACTGAAGCTTTCTTT. Amino acids: CASSQMNTEAFF.

This clonotype was recorded a few times. This chain connects TRBV15 to TRBJ2-7; D may be TRBD2 (7 bases). Germline CDR1 reads LNHNV; CDR2 reads YYDKDF (reference sequence). CDR3 length equals 17 residues. V was pared by 4 bases and J by 2 bases, with 21 bases between. The CDR3 DNA sequence: TGTGCCACCAGCAACCTCCCTTGGGAGGGGGAAACCTACGAGCAGTACTTC. Translated: CATSNLPWEGETYEQYF.

This clonotype was observed many times. This chain connects TRBV6-6 to TRBJ2-2; maybe TRBD2 (5 bases). The CDR3 spans 16 residues. Trimming pared 0 bases from V and 2 bases from J, leaving 10 bases between. Germline CDR1 and CDR2: MNHNY and SVGAGI (reference sequence). In nucleotides, the CDR3 is TGTGCCAGCAGTTACTCGAGGGCGGCCAACACCGGGGAGCTGTTTTTT. The encoded protein is CASSYSRAANTGELFF.

This clonotype turned up a few times. This chain uses TRBV24-1 with TRBJ2-3, with a weak D call TRBD2 (5 bases). Germline lookup yields CDR1 KGHDR and CDR2 SFDVKD. This CDR3 has 16 amino acids. V lost 3 bases to trimming and J lost 0 bases, with 12 bases between them. The CDR3 region is CATSDPRGPSTDTQYF. The CDR3 DNA follows: TGTGCCACCAGTGATCCCCGCGGGCCGAGCACAGATACGCAGTATTTT.

This clonotype was detected a few times. The CDR3 coding sequence is TGTGCCAGCAGTCCCGGGACAGGATTCACGGGGGGTTACAACTCTGGGGCCAACGTCCTGACTTTC. Its translation: CASSPGTGFTGGYNSGANVLTF. This chain joins TRBV6-1 and TRBJ2-6; weak D call: TRBD1 (8 bases). The CDR3 is 22 residues long. V was shortened by 5 bases and J by 0 bases, with 29 bases between the two germline ends. Germline-derived CDR1 and CDR2 are MNHNS and SASEGT.

This clonotype was counted at least ten times. The chain has TRBV27 and TRBJ2-7, with a weak D call TRBD1 (6 bases). This CDR3 has 12 amino acids. Per the germline V gene, CDR1 is MNHEY and CDR2 is SMNVEV (reference sequence). V gave up 6 bases and J gave up 6 bases, with 12 bases separating them. The CDR3 nucleotides are TGTGCCAGCAGCTTGGGGGCTGGCGAGCAGTACTTC. It yields the protein CASSLGAGEQYF.

The rearrangement links TRBV28 to TRBJ1-2; D unresolved. CDR1 is MDHEN, CDR2 SYDVKM, per germline. CDR3 length: 13 residues. Trimming removed 1 base at V and 6 bases at J, with 9 bases between. CDR3 residues: CASSLYRLDGYTF. The CDR3 bases are TGTGCCAGCAGTTTATACCGGTTAGATGGCTACACCTTC.

V is TRBV7-6 and J is TRBJ1-1, with D perhaps matching TRBD1 (5 bases). CDR1 is SGHVS, CDR2 FNYEAQ, per germline. The CDR3 is made up of 15 amino acids. Trimming cost V 5 bases and J 1 base, with 14 bases left between them. DNA for the CDR3: TGTGCCAGCAGCCAAAGTGGGGCAGGGAACACTGAAGCTTTCTTT. Translation gives CASSQSGAGNTEAFF. Full variable domain (rest looked up from reference TRBV7-6 and TRBJ1-1): GAGVSQSPRYKVTKRGQDVALRCDPISGHVSLYWYRQALGQGPEFLTYFNYEAQQDKSGLPNDRFSAERPEGSISTLTIQRTEQRDSAMYRCASSQSGAGNTEAFFGQGTRLTVV.

V usage is TRBV7-3 and J usage is TRBJ2-3, with 9 bases matching TRBD2. V lost 5 bases and J lost 0; bases outside the gene matches: 3. The germline V gene encodes CDR1 SGHTA and CDR2 FQGTGA. The CDR3 contains 15 residues. The CDR3 sequence: CASSDGLASTDTQYF. The CDR3 DNA sequence: TGTGCCAGCAGCGACGGACTAGCGAGCACAGATACGCAGTATTTT.

J is TRBJ2-5 and V is TRBV6-5; 10 bases are shared with TRBD2. The CDR3 length is 15 residues. The V gene end was trimmed by 6 bases and the J gene end by 2 bases; junction bases not matched to a gene: 6. Germline values: CDR1 MNHEY, CDR2 SVGAGI. The CDR3 is CASSQGTSAQETQYF. The DNA for the CDR3 is TGTGCCAGCAGCCAAGGGACTAGCGCACAAGAGACCCAGTACTTC.

This clonotype appeared a single time. The V call is TRBV4-1, the J call TRBJ1-2, with D maybe TRBD1 (6 bases). This CDR3 contains 12 residues. The germline V and J ends were trimmed by 4 bases and 8 bases, with 11 bases remaining between them. The germline V gene encodes CDR1 MGHRA and CDR2 YSYEKL. In DNA, the CDR3 is TGCGCCAGCAGCCCCACAGGACAGGGCTACACCTTC. Encoded protein: CASSPTGQGYTF.

The V call is TRBV6-5, the J call TRBJ2-7; TRBD2 matches 10 bases. The CDR3 totals 16 residues. Germline loops: CDR1 MNHEY, CDR2 SVGAGI. V lost 2 bases to trimming and J lost 4 bases; unmatched junction nucleotides: 8. The CDR3 protein is CASSYELAGAQYEQYF. The CDR3 nucleotides are TGTGCCAGCAGTTACGAGCTAGCGGGGGCACAATACGAGCAGTACTTC.

V is TRBV12-3 or TRBV12-4 and J is TRBJ1-2; a possible D gene is TRBD1 (6 bases). This CDR3 has 13 residues. The V end lost 4 bases, the J end lost 2 bases, and 8 bases lay between the germline ends. As DNA, the CDR3 is TGTGCCAGCAGTTGGGACAAGAACTATGGCTACACCTTC. Its translation: CASSWDKNYGYTF.

This clonotype was seen more than once but under ten times. The genes are TRBV6-5 and TRBJ2-1; 11 bases line up with TRBD2. The germline V gene has CDR1 MNHEY and CDR2 SVGAGI. This CDR3 has 15 amino acids. Unmatched junction bases numbered 6, after V lost 4 bases and J lost 7 bases. DNA for the CDR3: TGTGCCAGCAGTTTAGCCGGGACTAGCGGTAATGAGCAGTTCTTC. It is translated as CASSLAGTSGNEQFF.

The genes are TRBV4-1 and TRBJ1-5; 7 bases fit TRBD1. This CDR3 has 16 amino acids. V lost 5 bases and J lost 1; bases outside the gene matches: 8. Germline values: CDR1 MGHRA, CDR2 YSYEKL. The CDR3 sequence is CASSNRDRASNQPQHF. The CDR3 bases are TGCGCCAGCAGCAACCGGGACAGAGCGAGCAATCAGCCCCAGCATTTT.

This clonotype has more than one count but fewer than ten. The rearrangement uses TRBV12-3 or TRBV12-4 and TRBJ2-1; tentatively, D is TRBD2 (5 bases). The CDR3 runs 16 residues. The ends were cut back, 4 bases at V and 4 bases at J, with 17 bases in the middle. The DNA for the CDR3 is TGTGCCAGCAGTTCACTACCGCCCGGGATGTACAATGAGCAGTTCTTC. As protein: CASSSLPPGMYNEQFF.

The chain couples TRBV6-1 to TRBJ1-1, with unresolved D. CDR3 size: 13 residues. Germline CDR1 and CDR2: MNHNS and SASEGT. The V gene lost 3 bases and the J gene lost 0 bases, with 5 bases spanning the gap. The CDR3, as DNA: TGTGCCAGCAGTGATTGGGTGAACACTGAAGCTTTCTTT. It translates to CASSDWVNTEAFF.

The rearrangement uses TRBV12-3 or TRBV12-4 and TRBJ2-3, with 8 bases fitting TRBD1. Trimming took 5 bases from V and 1 from J; bases not matched to a gene: 8. The CDR3 totals 16 residues. The CDR3 here is CASSRLLGQGTDTQYF. Written as DNA, the CDR3 is TGTGCCAGCAGTCGACTCTTGGGACAGGGCACAGATACGCAGTATTTT.

This clonotype was seen more than once but under ten times. V gene TRBV12-5 combines with J gene TRBJ1-1; D call uncertain. Germline-derived CDR1 and CDR2 are LGHNT and FRNRAP. Trimming cost V 3 bases and J 1 base, with 6 bases left between them. There are 13 residues in the CDR3. The DNA for the CDR3 is TGTGCTAGTGGTTTCGACGGGAACACTGAAGCTTTCTTT. Protein: CASGFDGNTEAFF.

This clonotype was counted between two and nine times. The chain uses TRBV6-8 and TRBJ1-1; possible D gene TRBD1, 5 bases. Trimming cost V 0 bases and J 2 bases, with 13 bases left between them. CDR1 and CDR2 from the germline V gene are MNHGY and SAAAGT. The CDR3 length is 16 residues. CDR3 nucleotides: TGTGCCAGCAGTTACTCAGGGGACCCATCAAACACTGAAGCTTTCTTT. This gives the protein CASSYSGDPSNTEAFF.

The V and J genes are TRBV5-6 and TRBJ1-1, with D possibly being TRBD1 (5 bases). V was trimmed by 0 bases and J by 11 bases, leaving 8 bases between them. The CDR3 totals 11 residues. Looked up from germline, CDR1 is SGHDT and CDR2 is YYEEEE. The CDR3 protein is CASSLGGSAFF. The CDR3 nucleotides are TGTGCCAGCAGCTTGGGGGGGTCCGCTTTCTTT.

The rearrangement joins TRBV12-3 or TRBV12-4 to TRBJ2-3, with D possibly matching TRBD1 (5 bases). The CDR3 spans 14 residues. V was pared by 5 bases and J by 3 bases, with 12 bases between. DNA for the CDR3: TGTGCCAGCAGTCCATGGGGCATAACAGATACGCAGTATTTT. This gives the protein CASSPWGITDTQYF.

The rearrangement joins TRBV12-3 or TRBV12-4 to TRBJ2-6; D is ambiguous. This CDR3 has 19 residues. The ends were cut back, 6 bases at V and 0 bases at J, with 21 bases in the middle. CDR3 amino acids: CASSTTLGSRSSGANVLTF. CDR3 sequence (DNA): TGTGCCAGCAGCACCACCCTTGGGTCTCGCAGCTCTGGGGCCAACGTCCTGACTTTC.

This clonotype has a handful of counts. The chain links TRBV12-3 or TRBV12-4 to TRBJ1-5; D might be TRBD1 (6 bases). This CDR3 has 14 amino acids. The V end lost 4 bases, the J end lost 4 bases, and 11 bases lay between the germline ends. This chain's CDR3 is CASSWGARNQPQHF. DNA of the CDR3: TGTGCCAGCAGTTGGGGGGCTAGGAATCAGCCCCAGCATTTT.

This clonotype was seen a handful of times. This chain uses TRBV12-3 or TRBV12-4 with TRBJ2-1; 7 nucleotides agree with TRBD2. Trimming took 4 bases from V and 7 from J; bases not matched to a gene: 10. The CDR3 length is 15 residues. CDR3 residues: CASSSLRDYMNEQFF. As DNA, the CDR3 is TGTGCCAGCAGTTCCCTCCGGGACTATATGAATGAGCAGTTCTTC.

This clonotype came up a few times. The gene calls are TRBV27 and TRBJ2-3, with 10 nucleotides matching TRBD2. V lost 6 bases to trimming and J lost 7 bases; unmatched junction nucleotides: 10. The germline CDR1 and CDR2 sequences are MNHEY and SMNVEV (reference sequence). The CDR3 is 15 residues long. CDR3 sequence (DNA): TGTGCCAGCAGCCGGAATAGCGGGGGGCAGAATACGCAGTATTTT. Translated: CASSRNSGGQNTQYF.

The chain is built from TRBV5-4 and TRBJ2-3; 11 bases are shared with TRBD2. V lost 10 bases and J lost 2; bases outside the gene matches: 15. This CDR3 comprises 17 residues. Germline V gives CDR1 SGHNT, CDR2 YYREEE (reference sequence). CDR3 sequence reads: CAWGGLAGGPITDTQYF. CDR3 in DNA: TGTGCCTGGGGGGGGCTAGCGGGGGGACCCATCACAGATACGCAGTATTTT.

The sample holds a few counts of this clonotype. The chain uses TRBV27 and TRBJ1-2, with a possible D match to TRBD1 (5 bases). CDR3 size: 15 residues. The V end lost 3 bases, the J end lost 8 bases, and 19 bases lay between the germline ends. Germline CDR1 MNHEY, CDR2 SMNVEV (reference sequence). CDR3 protein: CASSLLPGHVGGYTF. The CDR3 DNA follows: TGTGCCAGCAGTTTGTTGCCAGGACATGTAGGGGGCTACACCTTC.